A single sample gave rise to the 32 T cell receptor beta chains below, sequenced in a study of shared clonotypes between healthy human individuals. Using immunoSEQ multiplex PCR, the repertoire was profiled, and TCRdb retains in-frame clones only, with some absent. Of about a million clones in the sample, 70% to 80% were seen once. Sequenced input: memory CD4+ T cells from PBMCs. Subset indicated: CD45RA-negative fraction. All receptors derive from a man aged 18 to 29 in good health. Some clones in this sample may be carry-over from other donors' samples.

The rearrangement links TRBV11-3 to TRBJ1-5; D is uncertain. This CDR3 comprises 15 residues. V was shortened by 1 base and J by 4 bases, with 11 bases between the two germline ends. CDR1 and CDR2 from the germline V gene are SGHNT and YENEEA. CDR3 in amino acids: CASSLGAGLNQPQHF. As DNA, the CDR3 is TGTGCCAGCAGCTTAGGTGCCGGGTTGAATCAGCCCCAGCATTTT.

V gene TRBV5-1 combines with J gene TRBJ2-7, with 8 bases lining up with TRBD1. With V trimmed by 2 bases and J by 2 bases, 6 bases remained unmatched. Germline-derived CDR1 and CDR2 are SGHRS and YFSETQ. The CDR3 spans 15 residues. The CDR3 DNA is TGCGCCAGCAGCTTATCCAGGGGACAGGCCTACGAGCAGTACTTC. As protein: CASSLSRGQAYEQYF.

The chain employs TRBV7-3 and TRBJ1-2; no definite D call. The length of the CDR3 is 13 residues. Germline CDR1 is SGHTA and CDR2 is FQGTGA. Trimming took off 9 bases at V and 1 base at J, with 12 bases between the two ends. The CDR3 nucleotides read TGTGCCAGGATTGGCGGCAATAACTATGGCTACACCTTC. This gives the protein CARIGGNNYGYTF.

Turning to this clone: This same CDR3 is encoded by further DNA sequences in the sample. The chain recombines TRBV18 with TRBJ2-2, with D uncertain. The germline V gene encodes CDR1 KGHSH and CDR2 LQKENI. Trimming removed 3 bases from V and 2 bases from J, with 4 bases in between. The CDR3 covers 13 residues. The chain's CDR3 is CASSPSNTGELFF. For the CDR3, the DNA is TGTGCCAGCTCACCTTCTAACACCGGGGAGCTGTTTTTT.

This sequence joins TRBV28 and TRBJ2-7, with 11 bases matching TRBD1. The CDR3 is 15 residues long. Germline V lookup: CDR1 MDHEN, CDR2 SYDVKM. V was clipped by 5 bases and J by 7 bases; unmatched bases: 10. CDR3 amino acids: CASSLPGQGGKEQYF. In nucleotides, the CDR3 is TGTGCCAGCAGTCTCCCGGGACAGGGGGGGAAGGAGCAGTACTTC.

V usage is TRBV5-1 and J usage is TRBJ1-1; D gene unclear. Germline assignment: CDR1 SGHRS and CDR2 YFSETQ. The CDR3 is 15 residues long. Between the trimmed V and J ends, which lost 0 bases and 5 bases, there was a span of 14 bases. The CDR3 DNA reads as TGCGCCAGCAGCTTGGAGCCCCGGAGCCCAACTGAAGCTTTCTTT. Translation gives CASSLEPRSPTEAFF.

The chain links TRBV25-1 to TRBJ1-1; D uncertain. Trimming shortened V by 3 bases and J by 1 base, and 6 bases separated the two germline ends. The CDR3 runs to 13 residues. Germline CDR1 is MGHDK and CDR2 is SYGVNS. The CDR3 region is CASSDIPNTEAFF. In DNA form, the CDR3 reads TGTGCCAGCAGTGATATCCCGAACACTGAAGCTTTCTTT.

About this clone itself: The final CDR3 position lacks the conserved phenylalanine or tryptophan, pointing to a likely read error. The limits of the CDR3 on the DNA are not certain, so only TCRdb's listed CDR3 is given. The V call is TRBV20-1, the J call TRBJ1-1. CDR1 and CDR2 (germline): DFQATT, SNEGSKA (reference sequence). The CDR3 has 9 residues if both end residues are counted. The CDR3: CSATRPLSL.

The gene calls are TRBV28 and TRBJ1-2, with TRBD1 identical over 10 bases. V dropped 4 bases and J dropped 6; count of bases not matched to a gene: 5. The CDR3 is 14 amino acids. Germline CDR1 is MDHEN and CDR2 is SYDVKM. The CDR3 DNA follows: TGTGCCAGCAGTTCGCTCGGGACAGGGGATGGCTACACCTTC. Its translation is CASSSLGTGDGYTF.

CDR3 sequence: CASSQDGAGSYNEQFF. The DNA for the CDR3 is TGCGCCAGCAGCCAAGATGGGGCAGGGTCATACAATGAGCAGTTCTTC. This chain uses TRBV4-1 with TRBJ2-1; possible D gene TRBD1, 5 bases. Trimming removed 0 bases from V and 4 bases from J, with 13 bases in between. The CDR3 runs 16 residues. Germline V CDR1 and CDR2: MGHRA, YSYEKL.

The chain employs TRBV5-4 and TRBJ2-3; D gene ambiguous. CDR1 is SGHNT, CDR2 YYREEE, per germline (reference sequence). The CDR3 consists of 14 residues. With 9 bases removed from V and 1 base from J, the gap between germline ends came to 15 bases. The CDR3 loop reads CATSSSARTDTQYF. The CDR3 nucleotides read TGTGCCACGTCCTCCAGCGCCCGCACAGATACGCAGTATTTT.

The gene calls are TRBV9 and TRBJ2-3; no firm D call. The germline V gene has CDR1 SGDLS and CDR2 YYNGEE. Trimming removed 0 bases at V and 0 bases at J, with 11 bases between. This CDR3 comprises 16 residues. This CDR3 is CASSVVGIGSTDTQYF. The CDR3 nucleotides are TGTGCCAGCAGCGTAGTGGGGATAGGGAGCACAGATACGCAGTATTTT.

The chain employs TRBV7-7 and TRBJ2-5; TRBD1 aligns across 8 bases. Trimming took 2 bases from V and 0 from J; bases not matched to a gene: 5. The CDR3 runs to 16 residues. From germline, CDR1 is SSHAT and CDR2 FNYEAQ (reference sequence). The CDR3 bases are TGTGCCAGCAGCTTACTCGGGACAGGCAACCAAGAGACCCAGTACTTC. This gives the protein CASSLLGTGNQETQYF.

The rearrangement joins TRBV2 to TRBJ1-2; 10 bases fit TRBD1. The CDR3 length is 14 residues. V trimming: 4 bases; J trimming: 3 bases; junction bases outside the gene matches: 2. The germline V gene has CDR1 SNHLY and CDR2 FYNNEI. The CDR3 sequence: CASSVDRGYYGYTF. For the CDR3, the DNA is TGTGCCAGCAGTGTGGACAGGGGGTACTATGGCTACACCTTC.

CDR3 DNA: TGTGCCAGCATGGTCACGAGAAGCTCCTACGAGCAGTACTTC. Its translation: CASMVTRSSYEQYF. The chain employs TRBV2 and TRBJ2-7; D unclear. Per germline, CDR1 SNHLY and CDR2 FYNNEI. Trimming took off 7 bases at V and 0 bases at J, with 13 bases between the two ends. The CDR3 runs 14 residues. The full variable domain, completed using reference TRBV2 and TRBJ2-7, is EPEVTQTPSHQVTQMGQEVILRCVPISNHLYFYWYRQILGQKVEFLVSFYNNEISEKSEIFDDQFSVERPDGSNFTLKIRSTKLEDSAMYFCASMVTRSSYEQYFGPGTRLTVT.

The V and J genes are TRBV7-9 and TRBJ2-1, with D maybe TRBD1 (6 bases). Germline values: CDR1 SEHNR, CDR2 FQNEAQ (reference sequence). The CDR3 has 13 residues. The V end lost 2 bases, the J end lost 11 bases, and 13 bases lay between the germline ends. The CDR3 nucleotides read TGTGCCAGCAGCTTAACGGACAGTAAAAAGCAGTTCTTC. Encoded protein: CASSLTDSKKQFF.

The genes are TRBV15 and TRBJ1-2, with unresolved D. The CDR3 is made up of 15 amino acids. V lost 3 bases and J 0 bases, leaving 11 bases between the germline ends. Germline V lookup: CDR1 LNHNV, CDR2 YYDKDF (reference sequence). DNA of the CDR3: TGTGCCACCAGCAGGGGAGATAGAGCTAACTATGGCTACACCTTC. Translated: CATSRGDRANYGYTF.

Details on this clone: Other DNA sequences in the same sample also yield this CDR3. The gene calls are TRBV5-1 and TRBJ1-1, with 7 bases aligning to TRBD1. V lost 0 bases, J lost 5 bases, and 4 bases stayed unmatched. Per germline, CDR1 SGHRS and CDR2 YFSETQ. The CDR3 totals 14 residues. Here the CDR3 DNA reads TGCGCCAGCAGCTTGGGACAGGGCCGGACTGAAGCTTTCTTT. It specifies CASSLGQGRTEAFF.

J is TRBJ2-3 and V is TRBV29-1; 10 bases align to TRBD1. This CDR3 is built from 14 residues. J gave up 4 bases and V 4 bases, and 5 bases lay outside the gene matches. Germline loops: CDR1 SQVTM, CDR2 ANQGSEA. DNA of the CDR3: TGCAGCGTTGCACCGGGACAGGGGTCAGATACGCAGTATTTT. As protein: CSVAPGQGSDTQYF.

The chain links TRBV29-1 to TRBJ1-2, with D maybe TRBD1 (5 bases). The CDR3 length is 14 residues. Trimming took 5 bases from V and 1 from J, leaving 14 bases between them. From germline, CDR1 is SQVTM and CDR2 ANQGSEA. CDR3: CSVIPRQHNYGYTF. The CDR3, as DNA: TGCAGCGTTATCCCGAGACAGCATAACTATGGCTACACCTTC.

The V call is TRBV7-6, the J call TRBJ1-3; the D is unclear. Deletions cut 1 base from V and 0 bases from J, with 10 bases between. Looked up from germline, CDR1 is SGHVS and CDR2 is FNYEAQ. The CDR3 length is 16 residues. The CDR3 reads CASSLGQARSGNTIYF. Written as DNA, the CDR3 is TGTGCCAGCAGCTTAGGGCAGGCGCGCTCTGGAAACACCATATATTTT.

This clone has only one observation. The V call is TRBV27, the J call TRBJ2-5; no clear D. The DNA matches TRBJ2-7 better at its end, which makes the J call doubtful. The CDR3 has 17 residues. Germline V CDR1 and CDR2: MNHEY, SMNVEV (reference sequence). The CDR3 sequence is CASSLWAPNYYTYEQYF. In DNA, the CDR3 is TGTGCCAGCAGTTTATGGGCCCCTAATTATTATACCTACGAGCAGTACTTC.

The rearrangement joins TRBV28 to TRBJ1-2, with D tentatively TRBD1 (5 bases). Germline V gene lookup returns CDR1 MDHEN and CDR2 SYDVKM. V lost 1 base to trimming and J lost 2 bases, with 11 bases between them. The CDR3 contains 15 residues. The CDR3: CASSLSGRANYGYTF. Written as DNA, the CDR3 is TGTGCCAGCAGTTTATCCGGCAGGGCGAACTATGGCTACACCTTC.

The V and J genes are TRBV6-1 and TRBJ1-5; no reliable D call. The V and J ends lost 0 bases and 9 bases respectively, with 9 bases between them. The CDR3 is 13 amino acids. Germline V gives CDR1 MNHNS, CDR2 SASEGT. CDR3 nucleotides: TGTGCCAGCAGTGAAGCGCCAAGATTGCCCCAGCATTTT. It translates to CASSEAPRLPQHF.

The chain joins TRBV5-5 to TRBJ1-1; maybe TRBD1 (6 bases). V was clipped by 3 bases and J by 5 bases, with 20 bases between them. This CDR3 spans 16 amino acids. The V gene's germline CDR1 is SGHKS and CDR2 YYEKEE (reference sequence). The CDR3 loop is CASSSSSRGIGTEAFF. The CDR3 region has the DNA TGTGCCAGCAGCTCCTCCAGCAGGGGTATAGGGACTGAAGCTTTCTTT. Complete variable domain (other parts from reference TRBV5-5 and TRBJ1-1): DAGVTQSPTHLIKTRGQQVTLRCSPISGHKSVSWYQQVLGQGPQFIFQYYEKEERGRGNFPDRFSARQFPNYSSELNVNALLLGDSALYLCASSSSSRGIGTEAFFGQGTRLTVV.

The chain is built from TRBV28 and TRBJ1-5; unclear D gene. Trimming shortened V by 1 base and J by 2 bases, and 6 bases separated the two germline ends. This CDR3 comprises 14 residues. Looked up from germline, CDR1 is MDHEN and CDR2 is SYDVKM. The CDR3 nucleotides are TGTGCCAGCAGTTTATTGGCGGGCAATCAGCCCCAGCATTTT. The encoded protein is CASSLLAGNQPQHF.

In this sample, this clone turned up once. The chain joins TRBV7-9 to TRBJ1-1; 9 nucleotides line up with TRBD1. The germline CDR1 and CDR2 sequences are SEHNR and FQNEAQ (reference sequence). V lost 4 bases and J lost 1; bases outside the gene matches: 4. CDR3 length: 15 amino acids. In nucleotides, the CDR3 is TGTGCCAGCAGCTCCTCGGACAGGGGGAACACTGAAGCTTTCTTT. Its translation: CASSSSDRGNTEAFF. The full variable domain, in which reference TRBV7-9 and TRBJ1-1 provide the parts outside the CDR3, is DTGVSQNPRHKITKRGQNVTFRCDPISEHNRLYWYRQTLGQGPEFLTYFQNEAQLEKSRLLSDRFSAERPKGSFSTLEIQRTEQGDSAMYLCASSSSDRGNTEAFFGQGTRLTVV.

The CDR3 sequence: CASHQSSQGVNEKLFF. CDR3 nucleotides: TGCGCCAGCCATCAGTCTTCACAAGGGGTTAATGAAAAACTGTTTTTT. This chain connects TRBV4-1 to TRBJ1-4; D is possibly TRBD1 (5 bases). V lost 8 bases, J lost 4 bases, and 20 bases lay in between. The CDR3 has 16 amino acids. The germline gives CDR1 MGHRA, CDR2 YSYEKL.

The chain carries TRBV12-5 and TRBJ2-7; 9 nucleotides align to TRBD1. Germline lookup yields CDR1 LGHNT and CDR2 FRNRAP. V lost 0 bases and J lost 6; bases outside the gene matches: 0. This CDR3 contains 13 residues. The CDR3 spells CASGLVGQGEQYF. The CDR3 DNA sequence: TGTGCTAGTGGTTTGGTGGGACAGGGCGAGCAGTACTTC.

This clone was counted between two and nine times. This sequence joins TRBV2 and TRBJ2-5; no clear D. The end of the DNA is better explained by TRBJ2-7, so the J call may be wrong. Germline CDR1 reads SNHLY; CDR2 reads FYNNEI. The CDR3 totals 14 residues. The CDR3 bases are TGTGCCAGCAGTGCGATGGTCGTGGGCGACGAGCAGTACTTC. Translated, it gives CASSAMVVGDEQYF.

This clone has just a few counts. The chain joins TRBV5-4 to TRBJ1-1, with 8 bases that match TRBD1. This CDR3 comprises 14 residues. V lost 5 bases to trimming and J lost 7 bases; unmatched junction nucleotides: 10. Germline V lookup: CDR1 SGHNT, CDR2 YYREEE (reference sequence). DNA of the CDR3: TGTGCCAGCAGGCTAGACAGGGGCGCGGGTGAAGCTTTCTTT. It encodes CASRLDRGAGEAFF.

The gene calls are TRBV30 and TRBJ2-1, with D possibly TRBD2 on 5 matching bases. The CDR3 spans 14 residues. V gave up 1 base and J gave up 4 bases, with 11 bases separating them. Per germline, CDR1 GTSNPN and CDR2 SVGIG (reference sequence). The CDR3 DNA is TGTGCCTGGAGTGGAGGGCGTCGTTACAATGAGCAGTTCTTC. This codes for CAWSGGRRYNEQFF.